Shown below are 19 T cell receptor beta chains from a single sample sequenced in a study of CD8 T cells in Susac syndrome. cDNA came from roughly 0.53 to 1 ug RNA primed by random hexamers. TCRdb re-derived calls from the immunoSEQ multiplex PCR reads in MiXCR, one entry per CDR3 protein. The sample contains about 140,000 distinct CDR3 sequences, approximately 95% of which appear only once. Sequencing was carried out using CD8+ T cells from PBMCs. All receptors come from a human donor in good health.

Remarks on this clonotype: One end of the junction is discordant with germline, which a read error may explain. This rearrangement joins TRBV7-9 to TRBJ2-1; 8 bases agree with TRBD1. The CDR3 spans 13 residues. CDR1 is SEHNR and CDR2 is FQNEAQ in the germline V gene (reference sequence). The CDR3 reads CASSFGPQGAIQF. CDR3 coding DNA: TGTGCCAGCAGCTTCGGACCCCAGGGGGCCATCCAATTC.

This chain joins TRBV7-6 and TRBJ2-1, with D unclear. Germline V gives CDR1 SGHVS, CDR2 FNYEAQ. Trimming removed 1 base from V and 7 bases from J, with 11 bases in between. The CDR3 has 14 residues. The CDR3 region is CASSLEALRNEQFF. The DNA of the CDR3 is TGTGCCAGCAGCTTAGAGGCCTTGAGGAATGAGCAGTTCTTC.

The chain has TRBV15 and TRBJ2-5; TRBD2 is a possible D gene (6 bases). V lost 0 bases and J lost 5, with 10 bases in between. Germline CDR1 is LNHNV and CDR2 is YYDKDF (reference sequence). This CDR3 comprises 14 residues. The CDR3 coding sequence is TGTGCCACCAGCAGAGATCGGGAGTCGGAGACCCAGTACTTC. This gives the protein CATSRDRESETQYF.

The chain joins TRBV9 to TRBJ2-1; TRBD2 might be the D (6 bases). Germline V gene sequence: CDR1 SGDLS, CDR2 YYNGEE. This CDR3 spans 16 amino acids. V was pared by 3 bases and J by 0 bases, with 13 bases between. CDR3 residues: CASSGLTGSSYNEQFF. CDR3 sequence (DNA): TGTGCCAGCAGCGGATTAACCGGGAGCTCCTACAATGAGCAGTTCTTC.

This clonotype was observed a single time. V is TRBV7-2 and J is TRBJ1-2; D is uncertain. The germline CDR1 and CDR2 sequences are SGHTA and FQGNSA. V was clipped by 5 bases and J by 0 bases, with 7 bases between them. The CDR3 has 13 amino acids. CDR3 loop: CASSPGTNYGYTF. The CDR3 DNA reads TGTGCCAGCAGCCCCGGTACTAACTATGGCTACACCTTC. Full variable domain (rest looked up from reference TRBV7-2 and TRBJ1-2): GAGVSQSPSNKVTEKGKDVELRCDPISGHTALYWYRQSLGQGLEFLIYFQGNSAPDKSGLPSDRFSAERTGGSVSTLTIQRTQQEDSAVYLCASSPGTNYGYTFGSGTRLTVV.

Written as DNA, the CDR3 is TGCAGCGTCGGACAGGGAAACATTCAGTACTTC. Its translation: CSVGQGNIQYF. The chain uses TRBV29-1 and TRBJ2-4, with 8 positions matching TRBD1. The CDR3 sequence is 11 residues long. Germline CDR1 reads SQVTM; CDR2 reads ANQGSEA. Losses at the gene ends were 6 bases for V and 6 bases for J; bases not matched to a gene: 1.

Only one count was recorded for this clonotype. The chain employs TRBV5-1 and TRBJ2-6; no clear D. Germline CDR1 and CDR2: SGHRS and YFSETQ. The CDR3 sequence is 16 residues long. Trimming cost V 0 bases and J 1 base, with 8 bases left between them. The CDR3 sequence: CASSLAALSGANVLTF. The CDR3 DNA is TGCGCCAGCAGCTTGGCGGCCCTTTCTGGGGCCAACGTCCTGACTTTC.

The J gene is TRBJ1-5, the V gene TRBV28; tentatively, D is TRBD1 (5 bases). The germline V gene has CDR1 MDHEN and CDR2 SYDVKM. This CDR3 region has 14 residues. Trimming left V 5 bases short and J 1 base short, with 9 bases between. For the CDR3, the DNA is TGTGCCAGCAGTGCGCAGGGCAGCAATCAGCCCCAGCATTTT. It codes for CASSAQGSNQPQHF.

The V and J genes are TRBV7-3 and TRBJ2-7, with 7 bases lining up with TRBD2. Germline V gene data show CDR1 as SGHTA and CDR2 as FQGTGA. Trimming removed 5 bases from V and 3 bases from J; junction bases left unmatched: 7. The CDR3 has 14 amino acids. The CDR3 DNA follows: TGTGCCAGCAGCCAGACGCCGGGGGGCTACGAGCAGTACTTC. Its protein is CASSQTPGGYEQYF.

The gene calls are TRBV7-9 and TRBJ2-7; TRBD2 might be the D (5 bases). There are 17 residues in the CDR3. Deletions cut 3 bases from V and 2 bases from J, with 20 bases between. CDR1 and CDR2 from the germline V gene are SEHNR and FQNEAQ (reference sequence). CDR3 protein: CASSLDSGVGAAYEQYF. CDR3 in DNA: TGTGCCAGCAGCTTGGATTCAGGAGTGGGAGCGGCCTACGAGCAGTACTTC. The full variable domain, completed using reference TRBV7-9 and TRBJ2-7, is DTGVSQNPRHKITKRGQNVTFRCDPISEHNRLYWYRQTLGQGPEFLTYFQNEAQLEKSRLLSDRFSAERPKGSFSTLEIQRTEQGDSAMYLCASSLDSGVGAAYEQYFGPGTRLTVT.

The CDR3 nucleotides read TGTGCCAGCAGTTCGGGACAGGGGTATCAGCCCCAGCATTTT. Translation gives CASSSGQGYQPQHF. The J gene is TRBJ1-5, the V gene TRBV6-2 or TRBV6-3; 10 bases agree with TRBD1. Germline loops: CDR1 MNHEY, CDR2 SVGEGT. Trimming at V came to 4 bases and at J to 5 bases, leaving 2 bases not matched to a gene. The CDR3 is 14 amino acids.

This rearrangement joins TRBV7-9 to TRBJ2-3; the D gene is possibly TRBD2 (6 bases). V lost 3 bases and J 0 bases, leaving 10 bases between the germline ends. The CDR3 is made up of 15 amino acids. Per germline, CDR1 SEHNR and CDR2 FQNEAQ (reference sequence). The CDR3 DNA is TGTGCCAGCAGCTTCTACGGAGGGAGCACAGATACGCAGTATTTT. Protein: CASSFYGGSTDTQYF.

The chain uses TRBV14 and TRBJ2-1; D might be TRBD1 (5 bases). V lost 0 bases and J lost 8, with 8 bases in between. CDR1 is SGHDN, CDR2 FVKESK, per germline. The CDR3 covers 13 residues. This CDR3 reads CASSQDQGHEQFF. In nucleotides, the CDR3 is TGTGCCAGCAGCCAAGATCAGGGTCATGAGCAGTTCTTC. The whole variable domain, remainder taken from reference TRBV14 and TRBJ2-1, is EAGVTQFPSHSVIEKGQTVTLRCDPISGHDNLYWYRRVMGKEIKFLLHFVKESKQDESGMPNNRFLAERTGGTYSTLKVQPAELEDSGVYFCASSQDQGHEQFFGPGTRLTVL.

V is TRBV20-1 and J is TRBJ1-2; TRBD1 matches at 7 bases. In germline, CDR1 is DFQATT, CDR2 SNEGSKA (reference sequence). The CDR3 runs 12 residues. Losses at the gene ends were 5 bases for V and 9 bases for J; bases not matched to a gene: 9. In DNA, the CDR3 is TGCAGTGCTGATGACAGGGAGGGCCGCTACACCTTC. This translates into CSADDREGRYTF.

This clonotype was detected once. The chain has TRBV7-9 and TRBJ2-2, with TRBD2 as a possible D gene (6 bases). The CDR3 covers 16 residues. The germline V gene encodes CDR1 SEHNR and CDR2 FQNEAQ (reference sequence). Trimming took 3 bases from V and 3 from J, leaving 14 bases between them. The DNA for the CDR3 is TGTGCCAGCAGCTTCAGACTAGTGGGTGACACCGGGGAGCTGTTTTTT. Translation: CASSFRLVGDTGELFF.

The V and J genes are TRBV27 and TRBJ2-7, with TRBD2 matching over 7 bases. The CDR3 totals 14 residues. The V gene end was trimmed by 9 bases and the J gene end by 3 bases; junction bases not matched to a gene: 11. The germline gives CDR1 MNHEY, CDR2 SMNVEV (reference sequence). The CDR3 is CASQHQAGLYEQYF. CDR3 in DNA: TGTGCCAGTCAACACCAAGCGGGGCTCTACGAGCAGTACTTC.

The V gene is TRBV7-9, the J gene TRBJ1-1; TRBD1 agrees at 7 bases. The CDR3 totals 14 residues. V lost 5 bases, J lost 6 bases, and 9 bases stayed unmatched. CDR1 SEHNR and CDR2 FQNEAQ come from the germline V gene (reference sequence). The CDR3 here is CASSALDRLPEAFF. CDR3 DNA: TGTGCCAGCAGCGCCCTGGACAGGTTGCCTGAAGCTTTCTTT.

The V gene is TRBV30, the J gene TRBJ2-2, with D possibly being TRBD2 (5 bases). Trimming removed 4 bases from V and 0 bases from J, with 18 bases in between. Germline assignment: CDR1 GTSNPN and CDR2 SVGIG (reference sequence). This CDR3 spans 17 amino acids. As DNA, the CDR3 is TGTGCCTGGACCCCACGTATTAGCGCGGCGAACACCGGGGAGCTGTTTTTT. Its translation is CAWTPRISAANTGELFF.

CDR3: CASSEPGISDEQYF. The CDR3, as DNA: TGTGCCAGCAGTGAGCCGGGGATTTCCGACGAGCAGTACTTC. The chain links TRBV25-1 to TRBJ2-7; D is possibly TRBD2 (5 bases). Germline CDR1 reads MGHDK; CDR2 reads SYGVNS. This CDR3 region has 14 residues. V was pared by 3 bases and J by 5 bases, with 14 bases between.